Each of the 29 T cell receptor beta chains below was sequenced from the same sample in a study of T-cell reconstitution after alpha-beta-depleted transplantation in children (dated by TCRdb to 2016 to 2017). Library preparation was by PCR. This sample was sequenced with an Illumina HiSeq 2500. Molecular barcoding was employed in the preparation of TCR libraries, with unique molecular identifiers being used to normalize TCRbeta repertoire quantification. TCRdb reanalyzed the raw reads on its own, using fastp at Q25 for trimming and MiXCR for clone calling, and kept in-frame beta chains. Identical CDR3 proteins give one entry, which carries the most common genes and DNA. The sample yields about 500,000 distinct CDR3 sequences; 32% were counted once. The ten largest clones take up 2% to 2.5% of the sample. Sequencing was performed on PBMCs from the stem cell graft donor, taken from the stem cell graft. Receptors were obtained from a human donor who donated a stem cell graft to a child with aplastic anemia.

The rearrangement uses TRBV4-3 and TRBJ1-4, with no clear D. Looked up from germline, CDR1 is LGHNA and CDR2 is YSLEER. V lost 0 bases to trimming and J lost 8 bases, with 10 bases between them. The CDR3 loop spans 14 amino acids. This chain's CDR3 is CASSQDYQLEKLFF. The CDR3 nucleotides are TGCGCCAGCAGCCAAGATTATCAGCTAGAAAAACTGTTTTTT.

The chain carries TRBV6-1 and TRBJ2-7, with 8 bases fitting TRBD1. Germline CDR1 is MNHNS and CDR2 is SASEGT. The CDR3 is made up of 16 amino acids. The V segment lost 6 bases and the J segment 6 bases; nucleotides outside the gene matches: 16. CDR3 in amino acids: CASSPAGTGGSLEQYF. In DNA form, the CDR3 reads TGTGCCAGCAGCCCCGCCGGGACAGGAGGTTCCCTCGAGCAGTACTTC.

This clonotype was recorded once. V gene TRBV6-2 or TRBV6-3 combines with J gene TRBJ2-2, with 8 positions matching TRBD2. Looked up from germline, CDR1 is MNHEY and CDR2 is SVGEGT. The CDR3 totals 16 residues. With 5 bases clipped from V and 5 bases from J, the junction kept 10 bases outside the gene matches. CDR3 sequence reads: CASSPRGAGETGELFF. CDR3 in DNA: TGTGCCAGCAGTCCCCGTGGAGCGGGAGAAACCGGGGAGCTGTTTTTT.

In this sample, this clonotype turned up a few times. The V call is TRBV2, the J call TRBJ2-1; no clear D. Trimming took 2 bases from V and 8 from J, leaving 10 bases between them. Germline lookup yields CDR1 SNHLY and CDR2 FYNNEI. The CDR3 loop spans 13 amino acids. The CDR3 DNA reads as TGTGCCAGCAGTGAACGGGCTATCTATGAGCAGTTCTTC. Protein sequence: CASSERAIYEQFF.

The rearrangement uses TRBV20-1 and TRBJ1-5; D gene unclear. From germline, CDR1 is DFQATT and CDR2 SNEGSKA (reference sequence). CDR3 length: 16 residues. V gave up 1 base and J gave up 0 bases, with 13 bases separating them. The CDR3 DNA sequence: TGCAGTGCTAGAGTCAGGCAGGTGTCTAGCAATCAGCCCCAGCATTTT. This translates into CSARVRQVSSNQPQHF.

This clonotype was seen a handful of times. The chain joins TRBV28 to TRBJ2-7, with 9 bases matching TRBD1. This CDR3 has 17 residues. The ends lost 4 bases at V and 4 bases at J; junction bases unmatched: 14. The germline gives CDR1 MDHEN, CDR2 SYDVKM. The CDR3 region has the DNA TGTGCCAGCAGTTACCGACCGGGACAGGGAAGGTTGTACGAGCAGTACGTC. This codes for CASSYRPGQGRLYEQYV.

This CDR3 is CASSLVLAGQLGTEAFF. CDR3 DNA: TGTGCCAGCAGCTTAGTACTTGCGGGACAGCTAGGCACTGAAGCTTTCTTT. The chain uses TRBV7-9 and TRBJ1-1; 7 bases match TRBD1. The junction had 12 bases not matched to a gene; V was cut back by 1 base and J by 4 bases. The CDR3 is made up of 17 amino acids. Germline V gene lookup returns CDR1 SEHNR and CDR2 FQNEAQ (reference sequence).

The chain is built from TRBV7-2 and TRBJ1-1; no definite D call. The CDR3 contains 14 residues. In germline, CDR1 is SGHTA, CDR2 FQGNSA. V was pared by 1 base and J by 1 base, with 7 bases between. CDR3 amino acids: CASSLEAKNTEAFF. The CDR3 region has the DNA TGTGCCAGCAGCTTAGAGGCTAAGAACACTGAAGCTTTCTTT. Drawing the rest from reference TRBV7-2 and TRBJ1-1, the complete variable domain is GAGVSQSPSNKVTEKGKDVELRCDPISGHTALYWYRQSLGQGLEFLIYFQGNSAPDKSGLPSDRFSAERTGGSVSTLTIQRTQQEDSAVYLCASSLEAKNTEAFFGQGTRLTVV.

The genes are TRBV7-2 and TRBJ2-5; D might be TRBD2 (6 bases). Germline V CDR1 and CDR2: SGHTA, FQGNSA. V shed 1 base and J shed 5 bases, with 14 bases lying between them. The CDR3 runs 15 residues. CDR3 sequence (DNA): TGTGCCAGCAGCTTAGGGGGGGTGGCATCGGAGACCCAGTACTTC. Protein product: CASSLGGVASETQYF. Combining the CDR3 with reference TRBV7-2 and TRBJ2-5 gives the whole variable domain GAGVSQSPSNKVTEKGKDVELRCDPISGHTALYWYRQSLGQGLEFLIYFQGNSAPDKSGLPSDRFSAERTGGSVSTLTIQRTQQEDSAVYLCASSLGGVASETQYFGPGTRLLVL.

The genes are TRBV27 and TRBJ2-1; D remains unclear. Per the germline V gene, CDR1 is MNHEY and CDR2 is SMNVEV (reference sequence). Trimming stripped 2 bases from V and 1 base from J, with 9 bases between. The CDR3 has 15 residues. CDR3 in amino acids: CASSLTHKSYNEQFF. The CDR3 DNA reads TGTGCCAGCAGTTTAACCCACAAATCCTACAATGAGCAGTTCTTC.

The sample holds a few counts of this clonotype. The chain uses TRBV29-1 and TRBJ2-2; TRBD1 might be the D (6 bases). CDR3 size: 14 residues. CDR1 is SQVTM, CDR2 ANQGSEA, per germline. The V end lost 6 bases, the J end lost 4 bases, and 15 bases lay between the germline ends. The CDR3 nucleotides are TGCAGCGTCTTCAGACAGGCGGGCACCGGGGAGCTGTTTTTT. Translating it yields CSVFRQAGTGELFF.

The table lists this clonotype with a few counts. The CDR3 region has the DNA TGCAGCGGCCGGGACAGTGAGCAGTTCTTC. Translating it yields CSGRDSEQFF. The chain couples TRBV29-1 to TRBJ2-1; TRBD1 matches 7 bases. Germline assignment: CDR1 SQVTM and CDR2 ANQGSEA. The CDR3 consists of 10 residues. Trimming took 7 bases from V and 9 from J; bases not matched to a gene: 3.

The rearrangement uses TRBV5-6 and TRBJ2-1; 8 bases fit TRBD2. Trimming at V came to 0 bases and at J to 8 bases, leaving 7 bases not matched to a gene. Germline V CDR1 and CDR2: SGHDT, YYEEEE. CDR3 length equals 15 residues. The CDR3 spells CASSLVLADSDEQFF. As DNA, the CDR3 is TGTGCCAGCAGCTTGGTACTAGCGGATAGCGATGAGCAGTTCTTC.

The chain couples TRBV7-8 to TRBJ2-2; 9 bases are shared with TRBD1. CDR3 size: 17 residues. Germline loops: CDR1 SGHVS, CDR2 FQNEAQ. V trimming: 7 bases; J trimming: 3 bases; junction bases outside the gene matches: 12. The CDR3 nucleotides are TGTGCCAGCACCGACCACCCGGGACAGGGCTACACCGGGGAGCTGTTTTTT. Residues: CASTDHPGQGYTGELFF.

The chain has TRBV19 and TRBJ1-5; 8 nucleotides align to TRBD1. The germline gives CDR1 LNHDA, CDR2 SQIVND (reference sequence). The CDR3 totals 14 residues. With 2 bases clipped from V and 4 bases from J, the junction kept 1 base outside the gene matches. CDR3 DNA: TGTGCCAGTAGTATACGGGACAGGAATCAGCCCCAGCATTTT. The encoded protein is CASSIRDRNQPQHF.

This clonotype was seen only a few times. This chain connects TRBV5-5 to TRBJ1-1; D unresolved. The germline V gene has CDR1 SGHKS and CDR2 YYEKEE (reference sequence). Trimming shortened V by 6 bases and J by 1 base, and 19 bases separated the two germline ends. The CDR3 extends over 16 amino acids. The CDR3 bases are TGTGCCAGCATCCGCGGGCTCCCGGGATCGAACACTGAAGCTTTCTTT. Protein: CASIRGLPGSNTEAFF.

The rearrangement links TRBV29-1 to TRBJ1-2; TRBD1 matches 7 bases. In germline, CDR1 is SQVTM, CDR2 ANQGSEA. The CDR3 totals 14 residues. V trimming: 3 bases; J trimming: 4 bases; junction bases outside the gene matches: 8. The CDR3: CSVEEGAGSYGYTF. CDR3 sequence (DNA): TGCAGCGTTGAGGAGGGGGCAGGAAGCTATGGCTACACCTTC.

This clonotype was counted only a few times. The chain joins TRBV30 to TRBJ1-3; possibly TRBD1 for D (5 bases). V lost 1 base and J lost 1, with 11 bases in between. The CDR3 contains 15 residues. Germline CDR1 and CDR2: GTSNPN and SVGIG (reference sequence). This chain's CDR3 is CAWSAPDRSGNTIYF. CDR3 nucleotide sequence: TGTGCCTGGAGTGCCCCTGACAGATCTGGAAACACCATATATTTT.

This chain links TRBV7-9 with TRBJ2-1; tentatively, D is TRBD2 (6 bases). The V gene's germline CDR1 is SEHNR and CDR2 FQNEAQ (reference sequence). The CDR3 sequence is 16 residues long. V shed 3 bases and J shed 5 bases, with 17 bases lying between them. The CDR3 reads CASSFPGLATDNEQFF. CDR3 nucleotides: TGTGCCAGCAGCTTTCCGGGACTGGCCACCGACAATGAGCAGTTCTTC.

Written as DNA, the CDR3 is TGTGCCAGCAGCATTAGCGGGAGTTCCACCGGGGAGCTGTTTTTT. Translated: CASSISGSSTGELFF. V gene TRBV14 combines with J gene TRBJ2-2, with TRBD2 matching 9 bases. The CDR3 is made up of 15 amino acids. The germline CDR1 and CDR2 sequences are SGHDN and FVKESK. The V and J ends lost 5 bases and 4 bases, in that order; junction bases with no gene match: 5.

The V gene is TRBV28, the J gene TRBJ2-7; 10 bases match TRBD1. Germline CDR1 reads MDHEN; CDR2 reads SYDVKM. V shed 6 bases and J 5 bases; nucleotides not matched to a gene: 7. CDR3 size: 14 residues. The CDR3 region has the DNA TGTGCCAGCAGCAATAGGGACAGGGGAAACGAGCAGTACTTC. Its translation is CASSNRDRGNEQYF.

This clonotype was observed a handful of times. The V gene is TRBV5-4, the J gene TRBJ2-3; tentatively, D is TRBD2 (5 bases). With 5 bases removed from V and 11 bases from J, the gap between germline ends came to 12 bases. The germline V gene has CDR1 SGHNT and CDR2 YYREEE (reference sequence). This CDR3 spans 11 amino acids. The chain's CDR3 is CASRDPAGQYF. Written as DNA, the CDR3 is TGTGCCAGCAGGGACCCTGCGGGGCAGTATTTT.

This clonotype was seen a single time. V and J are TRBV29-1 and TRBJ1-2; 9 positions match TRBD1. After removal of 7 bases from V and 6 bases from J, the junction contained 6 bases not matched to a gene. The CDR3 runs 12 residues. Germline CDR1 reads SQVTM; CDR2 reads ANQGSEA. The CDR3 nucleotides are TGCAGCGGGGGACAGGGATCTAATGGCTACACCTTC. This gives the protein CSGGQGSNGYTF.

V is TRBV20-1 and J is TRBJ1-6; TRBD1 matches 9 bases. The CDR3 is 15 residues long. Trimming took 1 base from V and 5 from J; bases not matched to a gene: 3. CDR1 and CDR2 (germline): DFQATT, SNEGSKA (reference sequence). CDR3: CSARGGTGNNSPLHF. CDR3 sequence (DNA): TGCAGTGCTAGAGGGGGGACAGGGAATAATTCACCCCTCCACTTT.

The chain couples TRBV15 to TRBJ1-5, with D perhaps TRBD1 (5 bases). Germline CDR1 is LNHNV and CDR2 is YYDKDF (reference sequence). The V and J ends lost 0 bases and 3 bases respectively, with 12 bases between them. CDR3 size: 16 residues. The CDR3 here is CATSRDEYRPNQPQHF. The CDR3 DNA sequence: TGTGCCACCAGCAGAGATGAGTACAGGCCCAATCAGCCCCAGCATTTT.

This clonotype was observed a handful of times. The chain links TRBV12-3 or TRBV12-4 to TRBJ1-2; the D gene is possibly TRBD1 (5 bases). Trimming removed 4 bases from V and 5 bases from J, with 11 bases in between. The CDR3 contains 13 residues. CDR3 DNA sequence: TGTGCCAGCAGTTGGGGGGACCCTTATGGCTACACCTTC. This sequence encodes CASSWGDPYGYTF.

This clonotype was seen a handful of times. The chain recombines TRBV4-2 with TRBJ2-7, with TRBD2 identical over 8 bases. Germline V gene lookup returns CDR1 LGHNA and CDR2 YNFKEQ. CDR3 length: 16 residues. Trimming removed 4 bases from V and 1 base from J; junction bases left unmatched: 9. The CDR3 sequence is CASSPRGGGRSYEQYF. The DNA of the CDR3 is TGTGCCAGCAGCCCCCGGGGGGGGGGCCGATCCTACGAGCAGTACTTC.

This sequence joins TRBV20-1 and TRBJ2-1; 8 bases fit TRBD2. Germline trimming cut 5 bases from V and 8 bases from J; bases unmatched to any gene: 2. This CDR3 has 11 residues. Germline V lookup: CDR1 DFQATT, CDR2 SNEGSKA (reference sequence). The CDR3 sequence is CSAQREYEQFF. CDR3 DNA sequence: TGCAGTGCTCAGCGGGAGTATGAGCAGTTCTTC.

This clonotype has just a few counts. The chain employs TRBV5-1 and TRBJ2-1; 14 bases are a match to TRBD2. The CDR3 is 19 amino acids. Per the germline V gene, CDR1 is SGHRS and CDR2 is YFSETQ. Trimming at V came to 0 bases and at J to 8 bases, leaving 13 bases not matched to a gene. In DNA form, the CDR3 reads TGCGCCAGCAGCTTGGGTCCGGGACTAGCGGGAGACTTAAGCGATGAGCAGTTCTTC. It translates to CASSLGPGLAGDLSDEQFF.